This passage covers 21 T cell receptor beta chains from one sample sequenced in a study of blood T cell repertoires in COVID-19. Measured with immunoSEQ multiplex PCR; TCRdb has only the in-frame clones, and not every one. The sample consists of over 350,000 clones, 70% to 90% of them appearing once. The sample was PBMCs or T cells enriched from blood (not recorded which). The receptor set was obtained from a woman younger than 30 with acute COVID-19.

DNA of the CDR3: TGTGCCAGTAGTAAAGTGGAAGGACTCACTGAAGCTTTCTTT. The encoded protein is CASSKVEGLTEAFF. The chain combines TRBV19 with TRBJ1-1; no definite D call. Germline V gene lookup returns CDR1 LNHDA and CDR2 SQIVND (reference sequence). The CDR3 consists of 14 residues. V was cut by 4 bases and J by 4 bases, with 13 bases left in between. The full variable domain, completed using reference TRBV19 and TRBJ1-1, is DGGITQSPKYLFRKEGQNVTLSCEQNLNHDAMYWYRQDPGQGLRLIYYSQIVNDFQKGDIAEGYSVSREKKESFPLTVTSAQKNPTAFYLCASSKVEGLTEAFFGQGTRLTVV.

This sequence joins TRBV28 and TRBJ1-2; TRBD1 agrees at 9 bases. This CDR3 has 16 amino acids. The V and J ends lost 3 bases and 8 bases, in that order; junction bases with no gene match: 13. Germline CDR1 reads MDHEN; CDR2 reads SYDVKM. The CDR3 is CASSFLPGQGRWGYTF. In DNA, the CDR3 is TGTGCCAGCAGTTTCCTCCCGGGACAGGGACGATGGGGCTACACCTTC.

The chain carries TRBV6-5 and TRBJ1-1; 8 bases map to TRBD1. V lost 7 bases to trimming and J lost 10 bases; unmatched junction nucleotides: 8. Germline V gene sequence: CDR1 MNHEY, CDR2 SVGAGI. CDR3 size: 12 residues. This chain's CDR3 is CASNKDRVLAFF. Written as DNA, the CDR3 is TGTGCCAGCAATAAGGACAGGGTGTTAGCTTTCTTT.

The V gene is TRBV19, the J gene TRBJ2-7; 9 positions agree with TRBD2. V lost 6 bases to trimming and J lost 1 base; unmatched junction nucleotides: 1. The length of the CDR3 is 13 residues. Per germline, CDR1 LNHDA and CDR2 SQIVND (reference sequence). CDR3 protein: CASRTSGSYEQYF. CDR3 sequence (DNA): TGTGCCAGTAGGACTAGCGGATCCTACGAGCAGTACTTC.

The CDR3 loop reads CASSVERTGAGAFF. Written as DNA, the CDR3 is TGTGCCAGCAGCGTGGAGCGGACAGGGGCGGGAGCTTTCTTT. This rearrangement joins TRBV9 to TRBJ1-1; 9 bases are shared with TRBD1. This CDR3 comprises 14 residues. V trimming: 2 bases; J trimming: 10 bases; junction bases outside the gene matches: 9. Germline V CDR1 and CDR2: SGDLS, YYNGEE.

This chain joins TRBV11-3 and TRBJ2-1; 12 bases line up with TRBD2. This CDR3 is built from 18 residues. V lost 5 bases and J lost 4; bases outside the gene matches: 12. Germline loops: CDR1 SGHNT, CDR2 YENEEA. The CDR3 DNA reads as TGTGCCAGCAGCCACGGGACTAGCGGGCCACGGGGGTACAATGAGCAGTTCTTC. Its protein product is CASSHGTSGPRGYNEQFF. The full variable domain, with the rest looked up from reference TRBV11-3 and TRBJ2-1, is EAGVVQSPRYKIIEKKQPVAFWCNPISGHNTLYWYLQNLGQGPELLIRYENEEAVDDSQLPKDRFSAERLKGVDSTLKIQPAELGDSAVYLCASSHGTSGPRGYNEQFFGPGTRLTVL.

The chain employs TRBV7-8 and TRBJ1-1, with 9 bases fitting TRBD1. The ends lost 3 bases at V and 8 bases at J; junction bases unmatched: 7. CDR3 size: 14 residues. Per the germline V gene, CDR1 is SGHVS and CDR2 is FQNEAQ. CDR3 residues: CASSLRGQGAEAFF. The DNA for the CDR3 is TGTGCCAGCAGCTTGAGGGGACAGGGTGCAGAAGCTTTCTTT.

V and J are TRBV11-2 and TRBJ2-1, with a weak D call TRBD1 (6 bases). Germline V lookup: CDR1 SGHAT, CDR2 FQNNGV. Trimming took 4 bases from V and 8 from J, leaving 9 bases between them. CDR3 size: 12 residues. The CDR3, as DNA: TGTGCCAGCAGCTCACAGGGCTATGAGCAGTTCTTC. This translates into CASSSQGYEQFF. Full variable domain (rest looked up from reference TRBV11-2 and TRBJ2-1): EAGVAQSPRYKIIEKRQSVAFWCNPISGHATLYWYQQILGQGPKLLIQFQNNGVVDDSQLPKDRFSAERLKGVDSTLKIQPAKLEDSAVYLCASSSQGYEQFFGPGTRLTVL.

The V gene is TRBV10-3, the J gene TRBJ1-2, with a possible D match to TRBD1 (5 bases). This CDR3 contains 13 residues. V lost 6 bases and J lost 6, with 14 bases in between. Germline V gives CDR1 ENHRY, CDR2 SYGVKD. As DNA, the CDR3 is TGTGCCATCAGAGGGACGGAGGGAGATGGCTACACCTTC. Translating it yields CAIRGTEGDGYTF.

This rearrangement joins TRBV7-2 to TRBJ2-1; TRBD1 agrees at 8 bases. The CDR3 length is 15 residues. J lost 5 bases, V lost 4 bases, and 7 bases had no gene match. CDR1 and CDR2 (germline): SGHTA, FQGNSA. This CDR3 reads CASSSQDRENNEQFF. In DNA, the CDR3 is TGTGCCAGCAGCTCCCAGGACAGGGAAAACAATGAGCAGTTCTTC.

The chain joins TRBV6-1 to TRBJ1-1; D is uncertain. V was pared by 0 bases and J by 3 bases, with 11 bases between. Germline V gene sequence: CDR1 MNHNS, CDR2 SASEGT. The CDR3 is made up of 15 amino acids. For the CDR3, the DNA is TGTGCCAGCAGTGAAGCCGTTCGGAGGCACACTGAAGCTTTCTTT. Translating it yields CASSEAVRRHTEAFF.

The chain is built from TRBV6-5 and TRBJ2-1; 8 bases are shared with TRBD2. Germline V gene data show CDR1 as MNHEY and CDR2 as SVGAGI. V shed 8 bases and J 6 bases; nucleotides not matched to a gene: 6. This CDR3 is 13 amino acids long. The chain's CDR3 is CASGPGGPNEQFF. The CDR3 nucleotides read TGTGCCAGCGGACCGGGAGGGCCCAATGAGCAGTTCTTC.

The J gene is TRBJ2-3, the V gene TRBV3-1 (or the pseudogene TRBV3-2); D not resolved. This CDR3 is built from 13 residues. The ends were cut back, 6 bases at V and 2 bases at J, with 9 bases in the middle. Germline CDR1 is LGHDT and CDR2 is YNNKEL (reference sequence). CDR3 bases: TGTGCCAGCAGGCAACCCTCCACAGATACGCAGTATTTT. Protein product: CASRQPSTDTQYF.

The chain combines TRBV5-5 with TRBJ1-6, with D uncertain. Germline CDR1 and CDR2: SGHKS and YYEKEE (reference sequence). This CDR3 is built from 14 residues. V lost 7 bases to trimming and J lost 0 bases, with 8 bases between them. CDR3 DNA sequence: TGTGCCAGCGAGGACTACTCCTATAATTCACCCCTCCACTTT. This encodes CASEDYSYNSPLHF.

The CDR3 sequence is CASRDDSTGYGYTF. CDR3 nucleotide sequence: TGTGCCAGCAGGGATGACAGCACTGGTTATGGCTACACCTTC. The chain combines TRBV2 with TRBJ1-2, with TRBD1 as a possible D gene (5 bases). The V gene's germline CDR1 is SNHLY and CDR2 FYNNEI. This CDR3 has 14 residues. V lost 6 bases to trimming and J lost 5 bases, with 16 bases between them. Full variable domain (outside the CDR3, taken from reference TRBV2 and TRBJ1-2): EPEVTQTPSHQVTQMGQEVILRCVPISNHLYFYWYRQILGQKVEFLVSFYNNEISEKSEIFDDQFSVERPDGSNFTLKIRSTKLEDSAMYFCASRDDSTGYGYTFGSGTRLTVV.

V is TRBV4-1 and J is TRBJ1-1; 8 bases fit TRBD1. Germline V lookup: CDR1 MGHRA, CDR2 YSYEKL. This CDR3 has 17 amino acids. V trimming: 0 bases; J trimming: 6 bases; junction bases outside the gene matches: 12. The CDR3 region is CASSQDPSGGLEAEAFF. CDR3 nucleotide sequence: TGCGCCAGCAGCCAAGATCCGTCAGGGGGCCTGGAAGCTGAAGCTTTCTTT.

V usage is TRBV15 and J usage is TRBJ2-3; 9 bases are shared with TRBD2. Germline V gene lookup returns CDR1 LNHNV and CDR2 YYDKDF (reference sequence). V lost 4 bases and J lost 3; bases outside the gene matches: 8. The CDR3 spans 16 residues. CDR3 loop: CATSKRSGGSTDTQYF. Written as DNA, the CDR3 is TGTGCCACCAGCAAACGGAGCGGGGGGTCGACAGATACGCAGTATTTT. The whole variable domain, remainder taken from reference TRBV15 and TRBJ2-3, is DAMVIQNPRYQVTQFGKPVTLSCSQTLNHNVMYWYQQKSSQAPKLLFHYYDKDFNNEADTPDNFQSRRPNTSFCFLDIRSPGLGDTAMYLCATSKRSGGSTDTQYFGPGTRLTVL.

Here the CDR3 DNA reads TGTGCCAGCAGTGCTGGGACAGGGGGCTGGGGCTATGGCTACACCTTC. Protein sequence: CASSAGTGGWGYGYTF. V and J are TRBV6-1 and TRBJ1-2, with TRBD1 identical over 12 bases. The ends lost 4 bases at V and 4 bases at J; junction bases unmatched: 7. Germline V gene lookup returns CDR1 MNHNS and CDR2 SASEGT. The CDR3 is 16 residues long.

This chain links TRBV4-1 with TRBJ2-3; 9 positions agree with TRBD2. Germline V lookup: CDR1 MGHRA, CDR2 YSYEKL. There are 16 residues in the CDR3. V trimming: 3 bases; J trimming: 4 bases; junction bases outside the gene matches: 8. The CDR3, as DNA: TGCGCCAGCAGCCATCCTAGCGGGGACTTATCAGATACGCAGTATTTT. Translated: CASSHPSGDLSDTQYF.

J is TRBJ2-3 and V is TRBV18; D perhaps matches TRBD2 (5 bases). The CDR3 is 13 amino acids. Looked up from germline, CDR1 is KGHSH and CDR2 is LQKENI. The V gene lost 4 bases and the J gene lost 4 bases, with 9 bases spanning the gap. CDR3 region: CASSRGPSDTQYF. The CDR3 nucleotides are TGTGCCAGCTCACGAGGGCCGTCAGATACGCAGTATTTT.

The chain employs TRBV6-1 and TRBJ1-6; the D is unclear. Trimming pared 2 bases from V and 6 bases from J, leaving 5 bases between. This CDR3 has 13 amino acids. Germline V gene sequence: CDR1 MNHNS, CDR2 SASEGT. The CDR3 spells CASSENGNSPLHF. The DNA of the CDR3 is TGTGCCAGCAGTGAAAACGGTAATTCACCCCTCCACTTT.